Sequencing of this T cell receptor beta chain was carried out in a study of cytomegalovirus exposure and HLA in healthy donors. Germline values: CDR1 ENHRY, CDR2 SYGVKD. The CDR3 totals 13 residues. Trimming cost V 11 bases and J 1 base, with 14 bases left between them. Study results and limitations: Available immune exposure information was restricted to CMV serostatus only.

The PCR ran on 60 Vbeta and 13 Jbeta primers. Method: immunoSEQ multiplex PCR; TCRdb's copy keeps in-frame clones and lacks some. The table shows some 110,000 clones, with 70% occurring only once. This clone has more than one count but fewer than ten. The antigen is undetermined. This clonotype was obtained from a man aged 30-40 years in good health and CMV-seropositive. The chain employs TRBV10-3 and TRBJ1-1; weak D call: TRBD1 (5 bases). Sequenced: PBMCs. The CDR3 is CASRLRGNTEAFF. The CDR3 nucleotides read TGTGCCTCTAGGTTAAGGGGGAACACTGAAGCTTTCTTT.